Below, one T cell receptor beta chain is given with its context. Repertoires were generated with immunoSEQ multiplex PCR, while TCRdb's copy carries only in-frame clones and drops some. The table records tens of thousands of clones, roughly 93% of them present only once. The data belong to a study of T cells after posttransplantation cyclophosphamide. The source material was PBMCs. The sequence came from a woman aged 25-40 years in good health and a related stem cell transplant donor.

The CDR3 bases are TGCGTAGGGGGGTCAGGGGGCGGATTTGGCTACACCTTC. Its translation: CVGGSGGGFGYTF. This chain uses TRBV29-1 with TRBJ1-2; 8 nucleotides align to TRBD1. This CDR3 spans 13 amino acids. Germline V lookup: CDR1 SQVTM, CDR2 ANQGSEA.